What follows describes a single TCR beta chain. The antigen remains undetermined. Here immunoSEQ multiplex PCR was the method, and the copy in TCRdb shows in-frame clones only, minus some. The sample yields around 83,000 clones, over 55% seen once. The data were taken from a study of shared clonotypes between healthy human individuals. As for the study in general: Three plates were used per donor for CD4 naive, three for CD4 memory, two for CD8 naive and one for CD8 memory.

General study results and limits: What rarefaction showed was incomplete sorted-subset sequencing despite large depth.

The CDR3 covers 14 residues. Germline CDR1 and CDR2: SEHNR and FQNEAQ (reference sequence). With 1 base removed from V and 3 bases from J, the gap between germline ends came to 8 bases. The source is a man aged 30 to 45 in good health. The rearrangement links TRBV7-9 to TRBJ2-3; weak D call: TRBD2 (6 bases). Sequenced sample: memory CD8+ T cells sorted from blood. Subset given: CD45RO+ cells pooled with CCR7-negative TemRA cells. The CDR3 protein is CASSLVRGTDTQYF. The CDR3 DNA follows: TGTGCCAGCAGCTTAGTTCGGGGGACAGATACGCAGTATTTT.